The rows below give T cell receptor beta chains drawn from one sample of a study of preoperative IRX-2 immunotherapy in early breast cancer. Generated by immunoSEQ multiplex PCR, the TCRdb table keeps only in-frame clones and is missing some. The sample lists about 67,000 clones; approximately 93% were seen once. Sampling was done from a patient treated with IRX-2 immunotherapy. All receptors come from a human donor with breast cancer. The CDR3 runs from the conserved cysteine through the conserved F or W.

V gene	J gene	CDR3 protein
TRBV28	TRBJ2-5	CASSIIDGVSEQYF
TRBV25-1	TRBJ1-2	CASSVNRGTGYTF
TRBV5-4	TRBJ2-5	CASSLEPGETQYF
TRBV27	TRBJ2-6	CASTRWMGGSGANVLTF
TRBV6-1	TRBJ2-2	CASSEALTQSWELFF
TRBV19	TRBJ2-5	CASSRSGASKTQYF
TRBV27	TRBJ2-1	CASMMGGSEQFF
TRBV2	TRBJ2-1	CASSGGGSSYNEQFF
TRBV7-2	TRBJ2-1	CASSLALWASNEQFF
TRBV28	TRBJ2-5	CASRMGGQETQYF